The entry below describes one TCR beta chain. This sample was included in a study of blood T cell repertoires in COVID-19. Across the whole study: Sites in the United States, Italy and Spain provided acute and convalescent COVID-19 samples. From T cells, B-cell-depleted T cells, or PBMCs came the material, which was cDNA or gDNA.

Original methodology: Amplification with reference gene primers provided the estimates of nucleated cell counts. Only in-frame clones appear in the TCRdb table, and some are missing; sequencing was by immunoSEQ multiplex PCR. V and J calls and clone size are copied from that table; D and trimming were computed from the DNA. Of about 280,000 clones in the sample, roughly 87% were seen once. In germline, CDR1 is SNHLY, CDR2 FYNNEI. This CDR3 comprises 14 residues. Trimming took 8 bases from V and 0 from J, leaving 12 bases between them. Specimen: peripheral blood. This receptor was identified in a woman between 45 and 65 years old who had recovered from COVID-19. The genes are TRBV2 and TRBJ2-3; possible D gene TRBD1, 5 bases. The CDR3 DNA sequence: TGTGCCAGCGTCCGGACATCTAGCACAGATACGCAGTATTTT. Amino acid sequence: CASVRTSSTDTQYF. The full variable domain, in which reference TRBV2 and TRBJ2-3 provide the parts outside the CDR3, is EPEVTQTPSHQVTQMGQEVILRCVPISNHLYFYWYRQILGQKVEFLVSFYNNEISEKSEIFDDQFSVERPDGSNFTLKIRSTKLEDSAMYFCASVRTSSTDTQYFGPGTRLTVL.